A single sample gave rise to the 29 T cell receptor beta chains below, sequenced in a study of human T cells and chemical hapten exposure. Each CDR3 protein gets one entry after TCRdb re-called the RACE reads with MiXCR. The sample contains around 35,000 distinct CDR3 sequences, less than 6% of which appear only once. Regarding time point: healthy volunteer bleed at 6 weeks. Someone pulled total RNA out of unfractionated whole blood. The specimen was whole blood. These receptor sequences come from a human donor in good health. Some clones in this sample may be carry-over from other donors' samples.

This clonotype was picked up many times. The J gene is TRBJ1-4, the V gene TRBV7-9, with 10 nucleotides matching TRBD1. Germline CDR1 reads SEHNR; CDR2 reads FQNEAQ (reference sequence). The ends lost 3 bases at V and 4 bases at J; junction bases unmatched: 11. The CDR3 is 18 residues long. The CDR3 nucleotides are TGTGCCAGCAGCTTGAATCCGGGACAGGGGCGTAATAATGAAAAACTGTTTTTT. As protein: CASSLNPGQGRNNEKLFF.

This clonotype was detected ten times or more. The CDR3, as DNA: TGCAGCGTGTTTAGCGGGAGGCCGGACAATGAGCAGTTCTTC. Translated: CSVFSGRPDNEQFF. V and J are TRBV29-1 and TRBJ2-1; 10 bases are shared with TRBD2. This CDR3 is built from 14 residues. CDR1 is SQVTM and CDR2 is ANQGSEA in the germline V gene. Trimming took 6 bases from V and 5 from J; bases not matched to a gene: 7.

This clonotype occurred many times. The gene calls are TRBV11-2 and TRBJ2-3; D is perhaps TRBD1 (6 bases). The CDR3 sequence is 12 residues long. The V end lost 3 bases, the J end lost 10 bases, and 11 bases lay between the germline ends. The germline CDR1 and CDR2 sequences are SGHAT and FQNNGV. CDR3 residues: CASSFRTVAQYF. The CDR3, as DNA: TGTGCCAGCAGCTTCAGGACAGTTGCGCAGTATTTT.

Details on this clonotype: A much larger clone lies a single base off, so this may be a read error. The CDR3 does not end in the conserved phenylalanine or tryptophan, so this is likely a read error. The chain couples TRBV5-4 to TRBJ2-2; D may be TRBD2 (6 bases). Trimming took off 6 bases at V and 3 bases at J, with 21 bases between the two ends. The CDR3 loop spans 17 amino acids. The germline gives CDR1 SGHNT, CDR2 YYREEE (reference sequence). The CDR3 sequence is CASNPPPGSRYTGELFS. The CDR3 DNA reads TGTGCCAGCAACCCGCCTCCCGGGAGTAGGTACACCGGGGAGCTGTTTTCT.

In this sample, this clonotype turned up a few times. This chain joins TRBV7-9 and TRBJ2-5; D remains ambiguous. The CDR3 runs to 13 residues. Germline CDR1 is SEHNR and CDR2 is FQNEAQ (reference sequence). V shed 5 bases and J shed 1 base, with 8 bases lying between them. CDR3 in amino acids: CASSPAFQETQYF. Here the CDR3 DNA reads TGTGCCAGCAGCCCTGCGTTCCAAGAGACCCAGTACTTC. Looking up the rest from reference TRBV7-9 and TRBJ2-5 gives the full variable domain: DTGVSQNPRHKITKRGQNVTFRCDPISEHNRLYWYRQTLGQGPEFLTYFQNEAQLEKSRLLSDRFSAERPKGSFSTLEIQRTEQGDSAMYLCASSPAFQETQYFGPGTRLLVL.

This clonotype was picked up many times. The rearrangement joins TRBV5-1 to TRBJ1-5; D gene uncertain. V lost 0 bases and J 0 bases, leaving 4 bases between the germline ends. The germline V gene encodes CDR1 SGHRS and CDR2 YFSETQ. The CDR3 runs to 14 residues. The CDR3, as DNA: TGCGCCAGCAGCTTGGGGGGTAGCAATCAGCCCCAGCATTTT. Translation gives CASSLGGSNQPQHF.

The chain employs TRBV7-9 and TRBJ1-4, with 8 bases aligning to TRBD1. V dropped 5 bases and J dropped 7; count of bases not matched to a gene: 9. Germline CDR1 reads SEHNR; CDR2 reads FQNEAQ (reference sequence). The CDR3 length is 15 residues. CDR3 amino acids: CASSEGRGPGEKLFF. CDR3 DNA: TGTGCCAGCAGCGAAGGCAGGGGGCCCGGTGAAAAACTGTTTTTT.

The CDR3 sequence is CAISESIGFDEQYF. The CDR3, as DNA: TGTGCCATCAGTGAGTCGATCGGGTTCGACGAGCAGTACTTC. This chain joins TRBV10-3 and TRBJ2-7; D is undetermined. Germline V gives CDR1 ENHRY, CDR2 SYGVKD. V lost 0 bases and J 5 bases, leaving 11 bases between the germline ends. The CDR3 consists of 14 residues.

This clonotype showed up just a few times. V and J are TRBV28 and TRBJ2-3, with 7 nucleotides matching TRBD1. In germline, CDR1 is MDHEN, CDR2 SYDVKM. The ends lost 11 bases at V and 0 bases at J; junction bases unmatched: 11. This CDR3 contains 15 residues. The CDR3 spells CACKGASASTDTQYF. The CDR3 nucleotides are TGTGCCTGCAAGGGGGCCTCGGCTAGCACAGATACGCAGTATTTT.

In its sample, this clonotype was seen many times. V gene TRBV7-2 combines with J gene TRBJ1-5; TRBD1 aligns across 7 bases. The CDR3 is made up of 14 amino acids. V lost 5 bases and J lost 3; bases outside the gene matches: 4. The germline V gene encodes CDR1 SGHTA and CDR2 FQGNSA. The CDR3 coding sequence is TGTGCCAGCAGCCGTGGACAGGACAATCAGCCCCAGCATTTT. The encoded protein is CASSRGQDNQPQHF.

This clonotype turned up a few times. J is TRBJ2-7 and V is TRBV5-1; 9 bases match TRBD1. Trimming at V came to 3 bases and at J to 1 base, leaving 8 bases not matched to a gene. The CDR3 runs to 16 residues. Germline CDR1 is SGHRS and CDR2 is YFSETQ. The CDR3 DNA reads TGCGCCAGCAGCTCAAATCCGGGACAGGGTTCCTACGAGCAGTACTTC. The encoded protein is CASSSNPGQGSYEQYF.

The chain carries TRBV20-1 and TRBJ2-7; 10 positions match TRBD2. The junction had 7 bases not matched to a gene; V was cut back by 6 bases and J by 5 bases. The CDR3 spans 13 residues. Germline CDR1 DFQATT, CDR2 SNEGSKA (reference sequence). DNA of the CDR3: TGCAGTGCCGGCAGCGGGAGGGCCCACGAGCAGTACTTC. Encoded protein: CSAGSGRAHEQYF.

This clonotype was seen a handful of times. This sequence joins TRBV20-1 and TRBJ1-5; 7 nucleotides agree with TRBD1. Germline lookup yields CDR1 DFQATT and CDR2 SNEGSKA (reference sequence). Trimming removed 6 bases from V and 2 bases from J; junction bases left unmatched: 7. This CDR3 contains 14 residues. Here the CDR3 reads CSAVRGAGNQPQHF. The CDR3 coding sequence is TGCAGTGCCGTCAGGGGGGCAGGCAATCAGCCCCAGCATTTT.

About this clonotype: A much larger clone differs from this one at a single base, so this may be a read error. CDR3 sequence: CTSSLAGNGNYGYTF. CDR3 in DNA: TGCACCAGCAGCTTGGCAGGGAATGGTAACTATGGCTACACCTTC. The gene calls are TRBV5-1 and TRBJ1-2, with D possibly TRBD1 on 5 matching bases. There are 15 residues in the CDR3. Germline CDR1 reads SGHRS; CDR2 reads YFSETQ.

This clonotype was observed many times. V and J are TRBV5-1 and TRBJ2-7; the D gene is possibly TRBD1 (6 bases). CDR1 and CDR2 from the germline V gene are SGHRS and YFSETQ. Deletions cut 1 base from V and 6 bases from J, with 14 bases between. The CDR3 spans 14 residues. The CDR3 loop reads CASSLYSGDREQYF. For the CDR3, the DNA is TGCGCCAGCAGCTTGTATTCAGGGGATCGCGAGCAGTACTTC.

This clonotype was seen many times. The chain is built from TRBV5-6 and TRBJ2-1; either TRBD1 or TRBD2 may supply D (5 bases each). Germline V gene data show CDR1 as SGHDT and CDR2 as YYEEEE. Trimming removed 7 bases at V and 0 bases at J, with 11 bases between. The CDR3 has 14 residues. The CDR3 bases are TGTGCCAGCCAAGACGGGGCCTCCTACAATGAGCAGTTCTTC. Amino acid sequence: CASQDGASYNEQFF.

This clonotype was seen many times. The CDR3 nucleotides read TGTGCCAGCAGGCGGGACAGTGAAAAACTGTTTTTT. Translation gives CASRRDSEKLFF. The chain joins TRBV7-9 to TRBJ1-4; 7 bases map to TRBD1. Germline loops: CDR1 SEHNR, CDR2 FQNEAQ (reference sequence). Trimming at V came to 6 bases and at J to 7 bases, leaving 2 bases not matched to a gene. The CDR3 is 12 residues long.

In this sample, this clonotype turned up many times. The CDR3 DNA reads TGCAGCGGAAGGACTCCTGATCATGCCGGGGAGCTGTTTTTT. Translation gives CSGRTPDHAGELFF. J is TRBJ2-2 and V is TRBV29-1, with a possible D match to TRBD2 (5 bases). The CDR3 length is 14 residues. Per germline, CDR1 SQVTM and CDR2 ANQGSEA. V lost 7 bases and J 6 bases, leaving 18 bases between the germline ends.

This clonotype was seen at least ten times. The genes are TRBV7-2 and TRBJ2-7, with TRBD2 identical over 11 bases. This CDR3 has 17 residues. V dropped 1 base and J dropped 4; count of bases not matched to a gene: 9. From germline, CDR1 is SGHTA and CDR2 FQGNSA. CDR3 nucleotides: TGTGCCAGCAGCTTAGTCGGTACTAGCGGGAGTGCGTACGAGCAGTACTTC. It encodes CASSLVGTSGSAYEQYF. Full variable domain (remainder filled in from reference TRBV7-2 and TRBJ2-7): GAGVSQSPSNKVTEKGKDVELRCDPISGHTALYWYRQSLGQGLEFLIYFQGNSAPDKSGLPSDRFSAERTGGSVSTLTIQRTQQEDSAVYLCASSLVGTSGSAYEQYFGPGTRLTVT.

This clonotype has ten or more counts. The CDR3 DNA follows: TGCAGCGTTGATCAGGGACAGGGGTGGGACGAGCAGTACTTC. Its protein is CSVDQGQGWDEQYF. The chain is built from TRBV29-1 and TRBJ2-7, with 10 positions matching TRBD1. V trimming: 3 bases; J trimming: 5 bases; junction bases outside the gene matches: 7. This CDR3 spans 14 amino acids. Germline lookup yields CDR1 SQVTM and CDR2 ANQGSEA.

V gene TRBV10-3 combines with J gene TRBJ1-1, with D unresolved. Germline V gives CDR1 ENHRY, CDR2 SYGVKD. This CDR3 is 12 amino acids long. V gave up 8 bases and J gave up 1 base, with 8 bases separating them. CDR3: CAIRLSNTEAFF. Here the CDR3 DNA reads TGTGCCATCCGTTTATCGAACACTGAAGCTTTCTTT.

Ten or more counts support this clonotype. This chain uses TRBV7-9 with TRBJ2-3, with D maybe TRBD2 (7 bases). The CDR3 is 16 residues long. Germline CDR1 is SEHNR and CDR2 is FQNEAQ (reference sequence). V lost 5 bases, J lost 4 bases, and 19 bases lay in between. The CDR3 is CASSPTRGGPADTQYF. In nucleotides, the CDR3 is TGTGCCAGCAGCCCAACTAGGGGGGGGCCGGCAGATACGCAGTATTTT.

As for this clonotype: A much larger clone differs from this one at a single base, so this may be a read error. The chain is built from TRBV12-3 or TRBV12-4 and TRBJ2-7; TRBD2 is a possible D gene (6 bases). V lost 6 bases to trimming and J lost 6 bases, with 12 bases between them. The CDR3 consists of 12 residues. This CDR3 reads CASSRDLGEQYF. Here the CDR3 DNA reads TGTGCCAGCAGCCGGGACTTGGGCGAGCAGTACTTC.

This clonotype appeared a few times. The chain has TRBV7-2 and TRBJ2-4; 9 bases line up with TRBD2. The junction had 17 bases not matched to a gene; V was cut back by 4 bases and J by 4 bases. Germline CDR1 reads SGHTA; CDR2 reads FQGNSA. The CDR3 is 19 residues long. The CDR3 coding sequence is TGTGCCAGCAGCTCCCCCCCGGGGCTAGCGGGACAACCTAAAAACATTCAGTACTTC. This codes for CASSSPPGLAGQPKNIQYF.

At least ten counts were recorded for this clonotype. The V and J genes are TRBV5-1 and TRBJ2-2; no firm D call. Germline CDR1 SGHRS, CDR2 YFSETQ. V gave up 0 bases and J gave up 1 base, with 4 bases separating them. The CDR3 covers 14 residues. The CDR3 region has the DNA TGCGCCAGCAGCTTGGCTGGGAACACCGGGGAGCTGTTTTTT. Its translation is CASSLAGNTGELFF.

This clonotype was recorded many times. The CDR3 coding sequence is TGTGCTTCGCGACAACCCGGGGAGCTGTTTTTT. This translates into CASRQPGELFF. J is TRBJ2-2 and V is TRBV30; unclear D gene. CDR3 length equals 11 residues. CDR1 is GTSNPN, CDR2 SVGIG, per germline (reference sequence).

This clonotype came up many times. The rearrangement uses TRBV20-1 and TRBJ1-4, with D maybe TRBD1 (6 bases). Trimming shortened V by 5 bases and J by 1 base, and 8 bases separated the two germline ends. Germline CDR1 DFQATT, CDR2 SNEGSKA (reference sequence). The CDR3 contains 13 residues. CDR3 DNA sequence: TGCAGTGCTTCGGACAGAACTAATGAAAAACTGTTTTTT. Its protein is CSASDRTNEKLFF.

This clonotype has a count of ten or more. This chain uses TRBV9 with TRBJ1-1; D perhaps matches TRBD1 (5 bases). The germline V and J ends were trimmed by 4 bases and 9 bases, with 19 bases remaining between them. The CDR3 extends over 14 amino acids. Germline V gene sequence: CDR1 SGDLS, CDR2 YYNGEE. In nucleotides, the CDR3 is TGTGCCAGCAGCTTTAGGGTAGGGGAAGAACAAGCTTTCTTT. It is translated as CASSFRVGEEQAFF.

This clonotype was detected ten times or more. The V call is TRBV28, the J call TRBJ1-2, with TRBD1 matching over 8 bases. The V gene's germline CDR1 is MDHEN and CDR2 SYDVKM. This CDR3 has 15 residues. J gave up 1 base and V 5 bases, and 6 bases lay outside the gene matches. CDR3 sequence: CASSLGTGYNYGYTF. The CDR3 coding sequence is TGTGCCAGCAGTCTGGGGACAGGTTATAACTATGGCTACACCTTC.